This T cell receptor beta chain was sequenced during a study of PD-L1 blockade in urothelial cancer. Study in general: Male patients with bladder-origin urothelial cancer numbered about nine tenths of the roughly 29. Blood analyses occurred 3 weeks (second dose) and 6 weeks post treatment start. T cells numbered a median of roughly 150,000 in the blood samples.

CDR3 length equals 15 residues. Trimming at V came to 6 bases and at J to 5 bases, leaving 8 bases not matched to a gene. The germline CDR1 and CDR2 sequences are MDHEN and SYDVKM. Documented time point: peripheral blood 6 weeks after treatment start. Clones were sequenced by immunoSEQ multiplex PCR, and TCRdb holds only the in-frame ones, with some missing. The data contain 15,000 to 20,000 clones, approximately 80% of them singletons. The receptor was isolated from a man aged 50-59 years with urothelial cancer. The gene calls are TRBV28 and TRBJ2-3, with 10 bases aligning to TRBD2. Sequenced here: PBMCs, sampled around atezolizumab (anti-PD-L1) treatment. The CDR3 DNA follows: TGTGCCAGCAGGGGTTCTAGCGGGAGTGTAGATACGCAGTATTTT. As protein: CASRGSSGSVDTQYF.